The 25 T cell receptor beta chains below were found in one sample sequenced in a study of CD8 T cells in Susac syndrome. After extraction with the RNeasy kit, about 0.45 to 1 ug of the RNA was reverse transcribed using random hexamers. TCRdb ran MiXCR on the immunoSEQ multiplex PCR reads and lists one entry per CDR3 protein. The table includes about 120,000 distinct CDR3 sequences, nearly 95% detected once. Sequenced: CD4+ T cells from PBMCs. The receptors here all came from a human donor in good health.

In DNA form, the CDR3 reads TGTGCCAGCGGACCGCTGGGCCCCCCTGGGGCCAACGTCCTGACTTTC. Translated: CASGPLGPPGANVLTF. The rearrangement links TRBV14 to TRBJ2-6; D remains unclear. Deletions cut 8 bases from V and 2 bases from J, with 16 bases between. The CDR3 contains 16 residues. CDR1 and CDR2 (germline): SGHDN, FVKESK.

CDR3 in amino acids: CASSSILARGKNNEQFF. CDR3 sequence (DNA): TGCGCCAGCAGCTCGATATTAGCGCGGGGCAAAAACAATGAGCAGTTCTTC. V and J are TRBV5-1 and TRBJ2-1, with D maybe TRBD2 (6 bases). The V and J ends lost 3 bases and 5 bases respectively, with 21 bases between them. Germline assignment: CDR1 SGHRS and CDR2 YFSETQ. This CDR3 is 17 amino acids long.

The chain recombines TRBV7-9 with TRBJ1-4; a weak D match, TRBD1 (5 bases). The CDR3 spans 16 residues. Deletions cut 5 bases from V and 0 bases from J, with 13 bases between. Germline CDR1 SEHNR, CDR2 FQNEAQ (reference sequence). CDR3 sequence reads: CASSPGTDTTNEKLFF. The CDR3 nucleotides are TGTGCCAGCAGCCCTGGGACGGACACAACTAATGAAAAACTGTTTTTT. Based on the CDR3 plus reference TRBV7-9 and TRBJ1-4, the full variable domain is DTGVSQNPRHKITKRGQNVTFRCDPISEHNRLYWYRQTLGQGPEFLTYFQNEAQLEKSRLLSDRFSAERPKGSFSTLEIQRTEQGDSAMYLCASSPGTDTTNEKLFFGSGTQLSVL.

The CDR3 DNA follows: TGTGCCAGTAGTATCGGACGCACTGAAGCTTTCTTT. It is translated as CASSIGRTEAFF. The chain has TRBV19 and TRBJ1-1; D is uncertain. Germline values: CDR1 LNHDA, CDR2 SQIVND (reference sequence). The ends were cut back, 3 bases at V and 4 bases at J, with 6 bases in the middle. This CDR3 contains 12 residues. The full variable domain, in which reference TRBV19 and TRBJ1-1 provide the parts outside the CDR3, is DGGITQSPKYLFRKEGQNVTLSCEQNLNHDAMYWYRQDPGQGLRLIYYSQIVNDFQKGDIAEGYSVSREKKESFPLTVTSAQKNPTAFYLCASSIGRTEAFFGQGTRLTVV.

This clonotype was found once. This chain links TRBV5-1 with TRBJ1-4; possible D gene TRBD1, 5 bases. This CDR3 has 15 amino acids. V lost 0 bases and J 0 bases, leaving 6 bases between the germline ends. CDR1 SGHRS and CDR2 YFSETQ come from the germline V gene. The CDR3 region has the DNA TGCGCCAGCAGCTTGGGGGGCGCAACTAATGAAAAACTGTTTTTT. It specifies CASSLGGATNEKLFF.

The rearrangement joins TRBV7-3 to TRBJ2-1; D might be TRBD1 (5 bases). CDR1 and CDR2 (germline): SGHTA, FQGTGA. This CDR3 spans 16 amino acids. The ends were cut back, 0 bases at V and 3 bases at J, with 12 bases in the middle. The CDR3 sequence is CASSLTAAQGYNEQFF. CDR3 DNA sequence: TGTGCCAGCAGCTTAACGGCGGCTCAGGGCTACAATGAGCAGTTCTTC.

The chain carries TRBV20-1 and TRBJ2-3, with TRBD2 matching 9 bases. This CDR3 contains 14 residues. The germline V gene encodes CDR1 DFQATT and CDR2 SNEGSKA (reference sequence). CDR3 loop: CTSKREAGTDTQYF. The CDR3, as DNA: TGCACATCAAAGCGGGAGGCGGGCACAGATACGCAGTATTTT.

V and J are TRBV7-2 and TRBJ1-2; the match to TRBD1 covers 8 bases. This CDR3 is built from 15 residues. Trimming took 5 bases from V and 8 from J; bases not matched to a gene: 13. Germline CDR1 SGHTA, CDR2 FQGNSA. The CDR3 here is CASSMADRGSFGYTF. CDR3 sequence (DNA): TGTGCCAGCAGCATGGCAGACAGGGGTTCTTTCGGCTACACCTTC. Using reference TRBV7-2 and TRBJ1-2 for the parts outside the CDR3, the full variable domain is GAGVSQSPSNKVTEKGKDVELRCDPISGHTALYWYRQSLGQGLEFLIYFQGNSAPDKSGLPSDRFSAERTGGSVSTLTIQRTQQEDSAVYLCASSMADRGSFGYTFGSGTRLTVV.

This clonotype was observed once. The V and J genes are TRBV7-9 and TRBJ1-3, with D uncertain. The germline CDR1 and CDR2 sequences are SEHNR and FQNEAQ (reference sequence). The germline V and J ends were trimmed by 3 bases and 0 bases, with 6 bases remaining between them. CDR3 length: 14 residues. The CDR3 loop reads CASSFLGSGNTIYF. For the CDR3, the DNA is TGTGCCAGCAGCTTTCTAGGCTCTGGAAACACCATATATTTT. Drawing the rest from reference TRBV7-9 and TRBJ1-3, the complete variable domain is DTGVSQNPRHKITKRGQNVTFRCDPISEHNRLYWYRQTLGQGPEFLTYFQNEAQLEKSRLLSDRFSAERPKGSFSTLEIQRTEQGDSAMYLCASSFLGSGNTIYFGEGSWLTVV.

In nucleotides, the CDR3 is TGTGCCAGTGGGTGGGACAGCCGAAATCAGCCCCAGCATTTT. Its protein product is CASGWDSRNQPQHF. The chain employs TRBV6-5 and TRBJ1-5, with 7 bases fitting TRBD1. This CDR3 contains 14 residues. Per germline, CDR1 MNHEY and CDR2 SVGAGI. V trimming: 9 bases; J trimming: 4 bases; junction bases outside the gene matches: 9.

The V and J genes are TRBV5-1 and TRBJ2-3; TRBD1 might be the D (6 bases). The length of the CDR3 is 15 residues. Germline V gives CDR1 SGHRS, CDR2 YFSETQ. Trimming left V 0 bases short and J 1 base short, with 9 bases between. CDR3: CASSLEDSGTDTQYF. CDR3 nucleotides: TGCGCCAGCAGCTTGGAGGACAGCGGCACAGATACGCAGTATTTT.

The V gene is TRBV2, the J gene TRBJ2-3; maybe TRBD2 (5 bases). This CDR3 region has 11 residues. In germline, CDR1 is SNHLY, CDR2 FYNNEI. Trimming took off 7 bases at V and 6 bases at J, with 8 bases between the two ends. CDR3 protein: CASTSGDTQYF. The CDR3 DNA is TGTGCCAGCACCTCGGGGGATACGCAGTATTTT.

This rearrangement joins TRBV7-2 to TRBJ1-4; D is unresolved. Germline V gene sequence: CDR1 SGHTA, CDR2 FQGNSA. The length of the CDR3 is 14 residues. The V and J ends lost 5 bases and 3 bases respectively, with 10 bases between them. The CDR3 region is CASSLGGANEKLFF. In nucleotides, the CDR3 is TGTGCCAGCAGCCTCGGAGGAGCTAATGAAAAACTGTTTTTT.

The chain links TRBV20-1 to TRBJ2-1; weak D call: TRBD2 (6 bases). Trimming shortened V by 8 bases and J by 0 bases, and 14 bases separated the two germline ends. The CDR3 extends over 14 amino acids. Germline CDR1 and CDR2: DFQATT and SNEGSKA (reference sequence). The CDR3 protein is CSFRAGSSYNEQFF. CDR3 nucleotides: TGCAGTTTTCGTGCGGGGAGCTCCTACAATGAGCAGTTCTTC.

This clonotype was seen once. This chain uses TRBV20-1 with TRBJ2-7, with a tentative D call TRBD2 (5 bases). Germline lookup yields CDR1 DFQATT and CDR2 SNEGSKA (reference sequence). V was pared by 2 bases and J by 1 base, with 18 bases between. The length of the CDR3 is 16 residues. Here the CDR3 reads CSARSLGREGSYEQYF. CDR3 bases: TGCAGTGCTAGAAGTCTCGGGCGAGAGGGTTCCTACGAGCAGTACTTC.

CDR3 DNA: TGTGCCAGCAGCCGTTCTAGCACAGATACGCAGTATTTT. Translation: CASSRSSTDTQYF. The chain carries TRBV6-5 and TRBJ2-3; D gene unclear. Per the germline V gene, CDR1 is MNHEY and CDR2 is SVGAGI. Trimming took off 6 bases at V and 0 bases at J, with 7 bases between the two ends. The CDR3 runs to 13 residues.

CDR3 amino acids: CGCAVGANEKLFF. CDR3 DNA: TGCGGCTGTGCGGTGGGCGCGAATGAAAAACTGTTTTTT. The chain is built from TRBV29-1 and TRBJ1-4; no reliable D call. Germline assignment: CDR1 SQVTM and CDR2 ANQGSEA. This CDR3 has 13 amino acids.

The rearrangement joins TRBV24-1 to TRBJ2-2, with TRBD1 matching over 10 bases. Germline V gene sequence: CDR1 KGHDR, CDR2 SFDVKD. The CDR3 is 13 residues long. The V gene end was trimmed by 9 bases and the J gene end by 7 bases; junction bases not matched to a gene: 4. The CDR3 DNA sequence: TGTGCCACCGGCGGGACAGGGGTCGGGGAGCTGTTTTTT. Its translation is CATGGTGVGELFF.

A single count supports this clonotype. The chain couples TRBV19 to TRBJ1-1; D is unresolved. This CDR3 has 13 residues. The V end was cut by 9 bases, the J end by 1 base, with 12 bases between. The germline CDR1 and CDR2 sequences are LNHDA and SQIVND (reference sequence). In nucleotides, the CDR3 is TGTGCCAGCAAAACCAGACAGAACACTGAAGCTTTCTTT. Its translation: CASKTRQNTEAFF.

The rearrangement uses TRBV6-5 and TRBJ2-5; 7 bases align to TRBD1. With 5 bases clipped from V and 5 bases from J, the junction kept 5 bases outside the gene matches. The CDR3 is made up of 13 amino acids. CDR1 and CDR2 from the germline V gene are MNHEY and SVGAGI. CDR3 nucleotides: TGTGCCAGCAGTCCTCAGGGGGTGGAGACCCAGTACTTC. Its translation is CASSPQGVETQYF.

The V call is TRBV20-1, the J call TRBJ2-7, with D tentatively TRBD1 (5 bases). The length of the CDR3 is 12 residues. V shed 3 bases and J shed 5 bases, with 11 bases lying between them. CDR1 is DFQATT and CDR2 is SNEGSKA in the germline V gene (reference sequence). The CDR3 region is CSARPDRHEQYF. The CDR3 DNA is TGCAGTGCTAGGCCTGACAGACACGAGCAGTACTTC.

The chain uses TRBV9 and TRBJ2-2; 7 positions agree with TRBD1. The CDR3 sequence is 13 residues long. CDR1 and CDR2 from the germline V gene are SGDLS and YYNGEE. V lost 8 bases and J lost 0; bases outside the gene matches: 1. This CDR3 is CASGQANTGELFF. CDR3 coding DNA: TGTGCCAGTGGACAGGCGAACACCGGGGAGCTGTTTTTT.

This chain links TRBV7-9 with TRBJ2-1; TRBD2 agrees at 14 bases. Looked up from germline, CDR1 is SEHNR and CDR2 is FQNEAQ (reference sequence). The CDR3 is 19 residues long. With 4 bases clipped from V and 0 bases from J, the junction kept 8 bases outside the gene matches. The CDR3 region has the DNA TGTGCCAGCAGCTCCGGACTAGCGGGGGGAACATACTCCTACAATGAGCAGTTCTTC. It codes for CASSSGLAGGTYSYNEQFF. Based on the CDR3 plus reference TRBV7-9 and TRBJ2-1, the full variable domain is DTGVSQNPRHKITKRGQNVTFRCDPISEHNRLYWYRQTLGQGPEFLTYFQNEAQLEKSRLLSDRFSAERPKGSFSTLEIQRTEQGDSAMYLCASSSGLAGGTYSYNEQFFGPGTRLTVL.

This sequence joins TRBV20-1 and TRBJ2-5; 12 bases line up with TRBD2. V shed 1 base, J shed 4 bases, and the junction held 13 bases outside the gene matches. This CDR3 contains 18 residues. From germline, CDR1 is DFQATT and CDR2 SNEGSKA (reference sequence). The CDR3 sequence: CSARAGPSGGDVAETQYF. Here the CDR3 DNA reads TGCAGTGCTAGAGCCGGACCTAGCGGGGGGGATGTGGCAGAGACCCAGTACTTC.

This rearrangement joins TRBV5-4 to TRBJ2-5; D perhaps matches TRBD2 (5 bases). CDR1 is SGHNT, CDR2 YYREEE, per germline (reference sequence). V shed 3 bases and J shed 4 bases, with 16 bases lying between them. The CDR3 covers 15 residues. The CDR3 DNA follows: TGTGCCAGCAGCTCCCCGGTAGAGGGCGCAGAGACCCAGTACTTC. This codes for CASSSPVEGAETQYF.